The 31 T cell receptor beta chains in this list originate from one sample, sequenced in a study of T-cell reconstitution after alpha-beta-depleted transplantation in children. A library of TCRbeta sequences, prepared with unique molecular identifiers, was generated. A single record per CDR3 protein comes from TCRdb applying MiXCR to the PCR reads. There are about 170,000 distinct CDR3 sequences in the sample; more than 9.5% occur only once, and about 13% lies in the top ten. The sample consisted of PBMCs, taken before TCRalphabeta/CD19-depleted stem cell transplant. The receptors stem from a boy aged 2 to 9 with acute myeloid leukemia, due to receive a stem cell transplant.

Details on this clonotype: At one end, the junction sequence differs from germline, possibly due to a read error. The chain is built from TRBV5-1 and TRBJ1-2; TRBD1 is a possible D gene (5 bases). Germline V lookup: CDR1 SGHRS, CDR2 YFSETQ. The CDR3 runs to 15 residues. CDR3 in DNA: TGCGCCAGCAGCTCGACCGCGGGACGATACTATGGCGACACCTTC. This translates into CASSSTAGRYYGDTF. Complete variable domain (other parts from reference TRBV5-1 and TRBJ1-2): KAGVTQTPRYLIKTRGQQVTLSCSPISGHRSVSWYQQTPGQGLQFLFEYFSETQRNKGNFPGRFSGRQFSNSRSEMNVSTLELGDSALYLCASSSTAGRYYGDTFGSGTRLTVV.

With respect to this clonotype: At one end, the junction sequence differs from germline, possibly due to a read error. This chain uses TRBV2 with TRBJ2-3, with 8 nucleotides matching TRBD2. The CDR3 loop spans 18 amino acids. Germline CDR1 SNHLY, CDR2 FYNNEI. CDR3 coding DNA: TGTGCCAGCAGTGAAATTGGGGCGGGAGGATTATTCGCAGATACGCGGTATTTT. Protein sequence: CASSEIGAGGLFADTRYF.

This rearrangement joins TRBV11-2 to TRBJ1-3; a weak D match, TRBD1 (6 bases). The CDR3 extends over 13 amino acids. Germline V gene sequence: CDR1 SGHAT, CDR2 FQNNGV. V shed 10 bases and J shed 2 bases, with 12 bases lying between them. CDR3 in amino acids: CAIEQGPGNTIYF. In DNA form, the CDR3 reads TGTGCCATCGAACAGGGCCCTGGAAACACCATATATTTT.

This clonotype has at least ten counts. The gene calls are TRBV7-9 and TRBJ2-1; D is undetermined. Trimming took off 2 bases at V and 7 bases at J, with 15 bases between the two ends. CDR1 is SEHNR, CDR2 FQNEAQ, per germline (reference sequence). The CDR3 consists of 15 residues. The CDR3 is CASSLNSRGANEQFF. In DNA, the CDR3 is TGTGCCAGCAGCTTAAATTCGAGAGGAGCGAATGAGCAGTTCTTC.

The table lists this clonotype with many counts. The chain recombines TRBV6-4 with TRBJ2-4; either TRBD1 or TRBD2 may supply D (5 bases each). Trimming pared 10 bases from V and 3 bases from J, leaving 25 bases between. Germline lookup yields CDR1 MRHNA and CDR2 SNTAGT. This CDR3 has 17 amino acids. The CDR3 region is CATSGRGRDHHKNIQYF. CDR3 bases: TGTGCCACCTCAGGCCGAGGCAGGGACCACCACAAAAACATTCAGTACTTC.

This chain uses TRBV10-3 with TRBJ1-1, with TRBD1 as a possible D gene (5 bases). This CDR3 region has 14 residues. The germline V gene has CDR1 ENHRY and CDR2 SYGVKD. V shed 2 bases and J shed 3 bases, with 10 bases lying between them. In nucleotides, the CDR3 is TGTGCCATCAGTGAGGCCGGGGGAGACACTGAAGCTTTCTTT. Translating it yields CAISEAGGDTEAFF.

Note on this clonotype: A much more abundant neighbour one base away suggests this may be a read error. The rearrangement links TRBV12-3 or TRBV12-4 to TRBJ1-1, with a possible D match to TRBD1 (5 bases). This CDR3 contains 14 residues. V lost 7 bases and J 6 bases, leaving 18 bases between the germline ends. CDR3 sequence reads: CASTSNQGIAEAFF. CDR3 DNA sequence: TGTGCCAGCACCTCCAACCAGGGTATCGCTGAAGCTTTCTTT.

This clonotype showed up many times. This chain joins TRBV4-1 and TRBJ2-6; 8 bases agree with TRBD1. The junction had 18 bases not matched to a gene; V was cut back by 4 bases and J by 13 bases. The germline CDR1 and CDR2 sequences are MGHRA and YSYEKL. This CDR3 spans 17 amino acids. In DNA, the CDR3 is TGCGCCAGCAGCCCCCTGCCCCCGGACAGGGCCCTTCAAGTCCTGACTTTC. Protein sequence: CASSPLPPDRALQVLTF.

This clonotype came up many times. The CDR3 DNA reads as TGCAGTGTTGACCGCGGTCGGTTTACCTACGAGCAGTACTTC. Translating it yields CSVDRGRFTYEQYF. This chain uses TRBV20-1 with TRBJ2-7; D remains ambiguous. This CDR3 region has 14 residues. V was pared by 7 bases and J by 2 bases, with 18 bases between. Germline CDR1 is DFQATT and CDR2 is SNEGSKA (reference sequence).

The sample holds many counts of this clonotype. The chain recombines TRBV12-3 or TRBV12-4 with TRBJ2-2, with 7 bases fitting TRBD2. V was clipped by 2 bases and J by 4 bases; unmatched bases: 7. The length of the CDR3 is 16 residues. The CDR3 bases are TGTGCCAGCAGTTTAAAGATGCGGGAGAGCACCGGGGAGCTGTTTTTT. Protein sequence: CASSLKMRESTGELFF.

This clonotype was counted ten times or more. This chain uses TRBV7-2 with TRBJ2-5; the D is unclear. V shed 5 bases and J shed 4 bases, with 11 bases lying between them. CDR1 is SGHTA, CDR2 FQGNSA, per germline. The CDR3 totals 13 residues. The CDR3 is CASSQTWGETQYF. Written as DNA, the CDR3 is TGTGCCAGCAGCCAGACGTGGGGAGAGACCCAGTACTTC.

This clonotype was recorded a few times. The chain joins TRBV30 to TRBJ1-2; 7 bases are shared with TRBD1. CDR1 GTSNPN and CDR2 SVGIG come from the germline V gene (reference sequence). V lost 8 bases and J lost 3; bases outside the gene matches: 6. CDR3 length: 12 amino acids. The CDR3 DNA reads TGTGCCCTAGGGGGCTCCGACTATGGCTACACCTTC. Translating it yields CALGGSDYGYTF.

This clonotype showed up many times. This chain connects TRBV12-3 or TRBV12-4 to TRBJ1-1, with unresolved D. This CDR3 region has 14 residues. Deletions cut 7 bases from V and 2 bases from J, with 14 bases between. CDR3 nucleotides: TGTGCCAGCAATCCCCAGGTTGGAAACACTGAAGCTTTCTTT. Amino acids: CASNPQVGNTEAFF.

This clonotype showed up many times. V gene TRBV7-9 combines with J gene TRBJ1-1; D is perhaps TRBD1 (5 bases). The CDR3 consists of 14 residues. Germline CDR1 reads SEHNR; CDR2 reads FQNEAQ (reference sequence). V was shortened by 2 bases and J by 2 bases, with 9 bases between the two germline ends. The chain's CDR3 is CASSLSQGNTEAFF. Written as DNA, the CDR3 is TGTGCCAGCAGCTTATCTCAGGGCAACACTGAAGCTTTCTTT.

This clonotype was observed at least ten times. The chain carries TRBV18 and TRBJ1-1; TRBD1 is a possible D gene (5 bases). V lost 6 bases and J 1 base, leaving 12 bases between the germline ends. This CDR3 region has 14 residues. Germline loops: CDR1 KGHSH, CDR2 LQKENI. Written as DNA, the CDR3 is TGTGCCAGCTCCCCGACCAGGGAGAACACTGAAGCTTTCTTT. Amino acid sequence: CASSPTRENTEAFF.

This clonotype was seen repeatedly, ten times or more. J is TRBJ1-4 and V is TRBV28; possibly TRBD1 for D (6 bases). The V gene's germline CDR1 is MDHEN and CDR2 SYDVKM. V was pared by 11 bases and J by 4 bases, with 14 bases between. The CDR3 extends over 13 amino acids. CDR3 in amino acids: CAAKGGINEKLFF. The CDR3 DNA reads TGTGCCGCCAAGGGGGGCATTAATGAAAAACTGTTTTTT.

There are many counts of this clonotype. The V gene is TRBV4-2, the J gene TRBJ2-2; D not certain. This CDR3 is 13 amino acids long. Between the trimmed V and J ends, which lost 0 bases and 9 bases, there was a span of 8 bases. The V gene's germline CDR1 is LGHNA and CDR2 YNFKEQ. In nucleotides, the CDR3 is TGTGCCAGCAGCCAAGACGCTGGCCGGGAGCTGTTTTTT. Encoded protein: CASSQDAGRELFF.

In its sample, this clonotype was seen many times. The V gene is TRBV29-1, the J gene TRBJ2-2, with 7 bases aligning to TRBD2. Trimming cost V 2 bases and J 0 bases; bases outside gene matches: 12. The CDR3 sequence is 18 residues long. The germline V gene has CDR1 SQVTM and CDR2 ANQGSEA. This chain's CDR3 is CSVEPIPGGGANTGELFF. CDR3 sequence (DNA): TGCAGCGTTGAACCCATTCCCGGCGGGGGAGCGAACACCGGGGAGCTGTTTTTT.

This clonotype was picked up many times. This chain uses TRBV5-1 with TRBJ2-7; D may be TRBD1 (6 bases). The CDR3 has 19 residues. CDR1 SGHRS and CDR2 YFSETQ come from the germline V gene. DNA for the CDR3: TGCGTGTCGCGCAGAGGTTTGGGCACACAGGGATGGGGCGGCTACGAGCAGTACTTC. Its protein is CVSRRGLGTQGWGGYEQYF.

This clonotype was found many times. The rearrangement links TRBV27 to TRBJ2-1; D not certain. V was clipped by 5 bases and J by 6 bases, with 17 bases between them. CDR1 MNHEY and CDR2 SMNVEV come from the germline V gene (reference sequence). This CDR3 region has 15 residues. DNA for the CDR3: TGTGCCAGCAGTCGCGGACCGTCGTCGACCAATGAGCAGTTCTTC. It yields the protein CASSRGPSSTNEQFF.

In this sample, this clonotype turned up many times. CDR3 in DNA: TGTGCCAGCACCTCGCGCCGGGCCGAGCCTAACGGGGAGCTGTTTTTT. Protein sequence: CASTSRRAEPNGELFF. The chain has TRBV28 and TRBJ2-2; D not resolved. V was shortened by 7 bases and J by 7 bases, with 22 bases between the two germline ends. The CDR3 consists of 16 residues. Germline V gives CDR1 MDHEN, CDR2 SYDVKM. Full variable domain (outside the CDR3, taken from reference TRBV28 and TRBJ2-2): DVKVTQSSRYLVKRTGEKVFLECVQDMDHENMFWYRQDPGLGLRLIYFSYDVKMKEKGDIPEGYSVSREKKERFSLILESASTNQTSMYLCASTSRRAEPNGELFFGEGSRLTVL.

This clonotype has at least ten counts. The chain links TRBV5-1 to TRBJ2-2; D uncertain. The V and J ends lost 0 bases and 8 bases respectively, with 5 bases between them. The CDR3 sequence is 12 residues long. CDR1 is SGHRS, CDR2 YFSETQ, per germline. DNA of the CDR3: TGCGCCAGCAGCTTGGCCGATGGGGAGCTGTTTTTT. Translation gives CASSLADGELFF.

This clonotype has a count of ten or more. V gene TRBV20-1 combines with J gene TRBJ2-3, with 7 bases aligning to TRBD2. Trimming took 5 bases from V and 0 from J; bases not matched to a gene: 5. CDR3 length equals 14 residues. Germline V lookup: CDR1 DFQATT, CDR2 SNEGSKA (reference sequence). The CDR3 here is CSAGGGLSTDTQYF. The CDR3 DNA is TGCAGTGCTGGGGGGGGACTGAGCACAGATACGCAGTATTTT.

This clonotype appeared many times. The chain joins TRBV28 to TRBJ2-1; tentatively, D is TRBD1 or TRBD2 (5 bases each). The germline gives CDR1 MDHEN, CDR2 SYDVKM. This CDR3 spans 15 amino acids. Trimming shortened V by 5 bases and J by 4 bases, and 15 bases separated the two germline ends. Here the CDR3 reads CASSPGAPGYNEQFF. Here the CDR3 DNA reads TGTGCCAGCAGTCCCGGGGCTCCCGGATACAATGAGCAGTTCTTC.

Comments on this clonotype: A read error may be the cause here, since a much bigger clone is one base away. The chain uses TRBV27 and TRBJ2-7; D gene uncertain. Germline V gene sequence: CDR1 MNHEY, CDR2 SMNVEV (reference sequence). There are 14 residues in the CDR3. CDR3 sequence (DNA): TGTGCCAGCAGTTTGGGTTCAGCCTACTACGCGCAGTACTTC. Its protein is CASSLGSAYYAQYF.

This clonotype was found many times. The rearrangement joins TRBV5-1 to TRBJ2-6, with D possibly matching TRBD1 (6 bases). Looked up from germline, CDR1 is SGHRS and CDR2 is YFSETQ. The CDR3 is 15 residues long. Trimming took 0 bases from V and 8 from J, leaving 12 bases between them. The CDR3 is CASSLVGQGSNVLTF. As DNA, the CDR3 is TGCGCCAGCAGCTTGGTAGGGCAGGGGTCCAACGTCCTGACTTTC.

This clonotype was counted at least ten times. The chain carries TRBV27 and TRBJ2-7; unclear D gene. Germline CDR1 reads MNHEY; CDR2 reads SMNVEV (reference sequence). The CDR3 length is 13 residues. V was trimmed by 5 bases and J by 3 bases, leaving 11 bases between them. CDR3 sequence reads: CASSINPFYEQYF. The CDR3 DNA reads as TGTGCCAGCAGTATCAACCCCTTCTACGAGCAGTACTTC.

The table lists this clonotype with many counts. The rearrangement joins TRBV7-9 to TRBJ1-4; TRBD1 matches at 11 bases. The CDR3 consists of 15 residues. The V segment lost 5 bases and the J segment 7 bases; nucleotides outside the gene matches: 6. Germline CDR1 and CDR2: SEHNR and FQNEAQ (reference sequence). CDR3 in amino acids: CASSARTGGGEKLFF. The CDR3 DNA sequence: TGTGCCAGCAGCGCCAGGACAGGGGGCGGTGAAAAACTGTTTTTT. The full variable domain, with the rest looked up from reference TRBV7-9 and TRBJ1-4, is DTGVSQNPRHKITKRGQNVTFRCDPISEHNRLYWYRQTLGQGPEFLTYFQNEAQLEKSRLLSDRFSAERPKGSFSTLEIQRTEQGDSAMYLCASSARTGGGEKLFFGSGTQLSVL.

This clonotype was found many times. This sequence joins TRBV20-1 and TRBJ2-5; D is possibly TRBD1 or TRBD2 (5 bases each). This CDR3 contains 20 residues. The germline CDR1 and CDR2 sequences are DFQATT and SNEGSKA (reference sequence). V was cut by 3 bases and J by 0 bases, with 29 bases left in between. Written as DNA, the CDR3 is TGCAGTGCTAGGACCTTGGTGGGACGAGAGGATCGATGGTACCAAGAGACCCAGTACTTC. This codes for CSARTLVGREDRWYQETQYF.

This clonotype was observed many times. V usage is TRBV20-1 and J usage is TRBJ1-2, with D perhaps TRBD1 (5 bases). V gave up 4 bases and J gave up 0 bases, with 9 bases separating them. There are 13 residues in the CDR3. From germline, CDR1 is DFQATT and CDR2 SNEGSKA (reference sequence). The CDR3 nucleotides read TGCAGTGCTAACGGACAAACTAACTATGGCTACACCTTC. It is translated as CSANGQTNYGYTF.

The rearrangement joins TRBV20-1 to TRBJ2-3; 11 positions match TRBD2. The CDR3 consists of 14 residues. V dropped 5 bases and J dropped 6; count of bases not matched to a gene: 7. Germline CDR1 reads DFQATT; CDR2 reads SNEGSKA (reference sequence). This chain's CDR3 is CSAPTSGAWDTQYF. CDR3 DNA: TGCAGTGCTCCGACTAGCGGGGCCTGGGATACGCAGTATTTT.